This paragraph reports one T cell receptor (beta chain). Its antigen remains unidentified. Base qualities are missing; no much larger clone stands one base away. This specimen comes from a study of T cell repertoires in cytomegalovirus infection (dated by TCRdb to about 2019). Describing the broader study: The peptide stimulations were aimed at well-studied HLA-B-restricted epitopes as well as recently identified HLA-C-restricted CMV epitopes, whose presentation resists viral immunomodulation. The HLA type of each donor mattered for the analysis, because public TCR beta signatures pointed to carriage of CMV infection along with the matching HLA type. Overall study results and their limits: In both this cohort and an independent roughly 330-donor cohort, the cumulative frequency of public TCR beta family members distinguished carriers of CMV infection plus the relevant HLA type. The ex vivo response was dominated by HLA-C-restricted CMV-specific TCR beta clonotypes, and the single most frequent clonotype in two of eight donors was supplied by these HLA-C-restricted clonotypes.

Reads for this sample came from an Illumina HiSeq 1500. In TCRdb, the public reads were trimmed at Q25 with fastp and aligned with MiXCR, with productive beta chains retained. Each CDR3 protein appears once, grouped with its most common genes and DNA. This sample is represented by hundreds of thousands of distinct CDR3 sequences; 30% to 35% of them were singletons. Clones ranked in the top ten supply under 20% of the sample. V loses 5 bases, J loses 8 bases, and the germline ends lie 13 bases apart. CDR1 and CDR2 are drawn from the germline V gene: MNHEY, SVGEGT. The cysteine opens and the phenylalanine closes a CDR3 of 13 amino acids. Of all the DNA, just the CDR3 is kept, 39 bases in frame from base 1. According to the study, the label for this sample's treatment or condition signals: in vitro stimulation with specific CMV peptide epitopes to enrich CMV-specific T cells.

The chain is encoded by TRBV6-2 or TRBV6-3 joined to TRBJ2-1; the D element could tentatively be TRBD1 or TRBD2, as 5 bases agree for each. This specimen was cultured PBMCs, taken from culture after CMV antigen stimulation. The receptor was isolated from a human donor in good health (CMV status not recorded). Some clones in this sample may be carry-over from other donors' samples. The bases read TGTGCCAGCAGTCGCGACCAGGGAGATGAGCAGTTCTTC. It is translated as CASSRDQGDEQFF.